This is a list of T cell receptor beta chains from one sample in a study of identical twins. TCRdb fed the 5' RACE reads into MiXCR, producing one record per CDR3 protein. The sample yields 600,000 to 800,000 distinct CDR3 sequences, approximately 21% seen once. This sample was shared with a second study, whose subject was T cells expressing NK-cell markers.

Sequencing used PBMCs. The receptor set was obtained from a woman aged 18-29 years in good health. CDR3s include the opening cysteine and the closing phenylalanine or tryptophan. The D gene is left open where the match is weak. The listing skips clone size in some rows; elsewhere it reads once, few, many or a size class.

clone size | D gene | J gene | V gene | CDR3 protein | CDR3 DNA
few | TRBD2 | TRBJ2-5 | TRBV5-1 | CASTKTSGMETQYF | TGCGCCAGCACCAAGACTAGCGGGATGGAGACCCAGTACTTC
many | NA | TRBJ1-1 | TRBV29-1 | CSVAQDMGAFF | TGCAGCGTCGCACAGGATATGGGAGCTTTCTTT
NA | NA | TRBJ2-3 | TRBV6-1 | CATKRRGNEDTQYF | TGTGCCACCAAAAGACGGGGAAATGAAGATACGCAGTATTTT
many | NA | TRBJ1-4 | TRBV5-6 | CASSLRGNEKLFF | TGTGCCAGCAGCTTGAGGGGGAATGAAAAACTGTTTTTT
NA | NA | TRBJ2-1 | TRBV20-1 | CSARPHGPSYNEQFF | TGCAGTGCTAGGCCTCATGGGCCTTCCTACAATGAGCAGTTCTTC
few | TRBD2 | TRBJ2-5 | TRBV18 | CASSPPREGLETQYF | TGTGCCAGCTCACCACCACGGGAGGGCCTGGAGACCCAGTACTTC
few | NA | TRBJ2-7 | TRBV4-3 | CASSQHQSSYEQYF | TGCGCCAGCAGCCAGCACCAGAGCTCCTACGAGCAGTACTTC
NA | TRBD2 | TRBJ2-1 | TRBV12-3/TRBV12-4 | CASSPTGTSGNDEQFF | TGTGCCAGCAGTCCCACCGGGACTAGCGGGAACGATGAGCAGTTCTTC
NA | TRBD2 | TRBJ2-5 | TRBV5-1 | CASSRGLVETLYF | TGCGCCAGCAGCAGAGGACTAGTAGAGACCCTGTACTTC
few | NA | TRBJ2-1 | TRBV20-1 | CSARAAETSAWGEFF | TGCAGTGCTAGAGCCGCCGAAACTAGTGCTTGGGGAGAGTTCTTC
NA | TRBD2 | TRBJ2-1 | TRBV9 | CASSFGLGTYNEQFF | TGTGCCAGCAGCTTCGGACTAGGAACCTACAATGAGCAGTTCTTC
NA | NA | TRBJ2-1 | TRBV19 | CASSMQGHTPRDEQFF | TGTGCCAGTAGTATGCAGGGGCACACCCCTAGGGATGAGCAGTTCTTC
NA | TRBD2 | TRBJ2-2 | TRBV7-3 | CASSASPRGGLTGELFF | TGTGCCAGCAGCGCCTCTCCGCGGGGGGGCCTTACCGGGGAGCTGTTTTTT
once | NA | TRBJ2-5 | TRBV11-2 | CASSRGDGVRFQETQYF | TGTGCCAGCAGCAGAGGGGACGGAGTGAGATTCCAAGAGACCCAGTACTTC
few | TRBD2 | TRBJ2-1 | TRBV6-2/TRBV6-3 | CASSSGSLGSSYNEQFF | TGTGCCAGCAGTAGCGGGAGCTTAGGGAGTTCCTACAATGAGCAGTTCTTC
NA | NA | TRBJ2-3 | TRBV6-4 | CASSAQGSDTQYF | TGTGCCAGCAGTGCCCAGGGATCAGATACGCAGTATTTT
few | TRBD2 | TRBJ2-5 | TRBV20-1 | CSALAGPRETQYF | TGCAGTGCTTTAGCGGGGCCAAGGGAGACCCAGTACTTC
few | TRBD2 | TRBJ2-3 | TRBV10-3 | CAISEGRLAGGEDTQYF | TGTGCCATCAGTGAAGGCCGTCTAGCGGGGGGAGAAGATACGCAGTATTTT
few | NA | TRBJ1-1 | TRBV29-1 | CSVVGWNTEAFF | TGCAGCGTTGTGGGATGGAACACTGAAGCTTTCTTT
NA | TRBD1 | TRBJ1-1 | TRBV7-8 | CASSRTGGAEAFF | TGTGCCAGCAGCAGGACAGGGGGTGCTGAAGCTTTCTTT
NA | TRBD2 | TRBJ2-7 | TRBV6-1 | CASSPSEREGLYEQYF | TGTGCCAGCAGCCCATCAGAGCGGGAGGGCCTATACGAGCAGTACTTC
few | TRBD1 | TRBJ1-1 | TRBV6-1 | CASRMGQLNTEAFF | TGTGCCAGCAGAATGGGACAGCTGAACACTGAAGCTTTCTTT
NA | TRBD1 | TRBJ2-1 | TRBV4-3 | CASSRVGQFNEQFF | TGCGCCAGCAGCCGAGTGGGACAGTTCAATGAGCAGTTCTTC
NA | NA | TRBJ2-3 | TRBV20-1 | CSASSGVISDTQYF | TGCAGTGCTAGCTCAGGGGTGATATCAGATACGCAGTATTTT
NA | TRBD1 | TRBJ1-1 | TRBV12-3/TRBV12-4 | CASSFLSGGLAEAFF | TGTGCCAGCAGTTTTTTGTCAGGGGGCCTGGCTGAAGCTTTCTTT